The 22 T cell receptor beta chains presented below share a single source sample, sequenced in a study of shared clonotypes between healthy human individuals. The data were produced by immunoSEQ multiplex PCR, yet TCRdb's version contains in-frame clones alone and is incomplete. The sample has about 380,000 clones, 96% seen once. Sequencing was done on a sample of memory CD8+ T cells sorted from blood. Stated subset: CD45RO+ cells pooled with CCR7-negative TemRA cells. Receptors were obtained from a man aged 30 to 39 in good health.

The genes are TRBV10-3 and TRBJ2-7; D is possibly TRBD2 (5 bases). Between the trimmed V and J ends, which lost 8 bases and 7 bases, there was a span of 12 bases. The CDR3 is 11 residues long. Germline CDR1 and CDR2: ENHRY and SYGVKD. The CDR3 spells CAIRQTGEQYF. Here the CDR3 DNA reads TGTGCCATCCGGCAGACGGGGGAGCAGTACTTC.

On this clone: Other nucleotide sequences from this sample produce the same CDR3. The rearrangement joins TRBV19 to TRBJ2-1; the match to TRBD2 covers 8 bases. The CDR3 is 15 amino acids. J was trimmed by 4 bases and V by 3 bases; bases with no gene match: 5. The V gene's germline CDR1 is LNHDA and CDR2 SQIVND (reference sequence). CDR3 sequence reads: CASSITSGLYNEQFF. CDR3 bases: TGTGCCAGTAGTATTACTAGCGGACTATACAATGAGCAGTTCTTC.

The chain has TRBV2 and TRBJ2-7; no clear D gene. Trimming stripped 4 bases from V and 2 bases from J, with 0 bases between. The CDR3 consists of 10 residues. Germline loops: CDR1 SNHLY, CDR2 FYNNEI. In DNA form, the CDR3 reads TGTGCCAGCAGTGCCTACGAGCAGTACTTC. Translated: CASSAYEQYF.

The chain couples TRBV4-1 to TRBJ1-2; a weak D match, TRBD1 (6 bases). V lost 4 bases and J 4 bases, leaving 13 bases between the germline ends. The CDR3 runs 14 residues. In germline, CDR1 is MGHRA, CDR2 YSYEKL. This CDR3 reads CASSLTGNGYGYTF. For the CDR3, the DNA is TGCGCCAGCAGCCTTACAGGGAATGGCTATGGCTACACCTTC.

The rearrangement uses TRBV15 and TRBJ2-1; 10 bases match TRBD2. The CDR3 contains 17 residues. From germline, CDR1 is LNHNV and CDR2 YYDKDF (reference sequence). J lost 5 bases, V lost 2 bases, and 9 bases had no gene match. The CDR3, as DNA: TGTGCCACCAGCAGACATGTAGCGGGAGGAGGTAACAATGAGCAGTTCTTC. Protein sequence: CATSRHVAGGGNNEQFF.

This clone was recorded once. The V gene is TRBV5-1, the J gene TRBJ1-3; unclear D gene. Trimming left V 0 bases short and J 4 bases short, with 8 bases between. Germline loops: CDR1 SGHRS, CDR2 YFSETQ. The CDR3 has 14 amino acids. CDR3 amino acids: CASSLDVGGNTIYF. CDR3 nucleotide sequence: TGCGCCAGCAGCTTGGATGTAGGGGGAAACACCATATATTTT.

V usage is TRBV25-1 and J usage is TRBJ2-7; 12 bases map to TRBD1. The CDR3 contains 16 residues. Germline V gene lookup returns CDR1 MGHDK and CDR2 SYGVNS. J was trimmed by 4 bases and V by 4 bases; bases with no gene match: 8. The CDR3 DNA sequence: TGTGCCAGCAGTGTCCGCCGGGACAGGGGGCAATACGAGCAGTACTTC. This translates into CASSVRRDRGQYEQYF.

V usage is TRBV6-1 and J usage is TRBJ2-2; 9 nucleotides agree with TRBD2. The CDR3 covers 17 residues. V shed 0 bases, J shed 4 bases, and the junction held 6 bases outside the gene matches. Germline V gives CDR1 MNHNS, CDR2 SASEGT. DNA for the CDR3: TGTGCCAGCAGTGAAGCACTCAGCGGGAGGAGCACCGGGGAGCTGTTTTTT. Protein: CASSEALSGRSTGELFF.

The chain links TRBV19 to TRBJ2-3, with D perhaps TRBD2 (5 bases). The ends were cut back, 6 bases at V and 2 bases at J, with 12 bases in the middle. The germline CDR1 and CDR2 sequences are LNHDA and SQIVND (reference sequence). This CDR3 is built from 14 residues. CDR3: CASSKRTDTDTQYF. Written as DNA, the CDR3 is TGTGCCAGTAGCAAGAGGACTGACACAGATACGCAGTATTTT.

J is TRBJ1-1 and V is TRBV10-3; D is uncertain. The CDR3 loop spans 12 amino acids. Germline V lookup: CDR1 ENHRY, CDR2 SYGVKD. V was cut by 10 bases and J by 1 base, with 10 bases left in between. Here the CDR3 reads CATQDGNTEAFF. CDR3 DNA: TGTGCCACCCAGGACGGGAACACTGAAGCTTTCTTT.

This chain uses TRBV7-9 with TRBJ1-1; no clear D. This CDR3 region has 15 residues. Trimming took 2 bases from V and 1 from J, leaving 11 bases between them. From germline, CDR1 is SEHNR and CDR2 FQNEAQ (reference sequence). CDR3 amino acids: CASSLFSVRNTEAFF. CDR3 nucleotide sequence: TGTGCCAGCAGCTTATTTTCCGTCCGGAACACTGAAGCTTTCTTT.

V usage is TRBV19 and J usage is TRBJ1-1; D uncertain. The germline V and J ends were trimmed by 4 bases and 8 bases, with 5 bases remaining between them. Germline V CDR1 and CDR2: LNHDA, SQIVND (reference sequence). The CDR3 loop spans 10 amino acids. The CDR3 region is CASSNREAFF. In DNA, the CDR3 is TGTGCCAGTAGTAACAGAGAAGCTTTCTTT.

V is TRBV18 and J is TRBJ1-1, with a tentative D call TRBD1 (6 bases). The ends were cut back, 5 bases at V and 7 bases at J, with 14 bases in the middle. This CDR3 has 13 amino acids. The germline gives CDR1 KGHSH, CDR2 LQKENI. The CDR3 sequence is CASSKSQQGEAFF. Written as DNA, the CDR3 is TGTGCCAGCTCAAAAAGTCAACAGGGTGAAGCTTTCTTT.

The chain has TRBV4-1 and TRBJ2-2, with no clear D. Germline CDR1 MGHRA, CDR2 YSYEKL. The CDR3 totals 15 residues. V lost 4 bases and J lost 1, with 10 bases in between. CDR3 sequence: CASSPGKGNTGELFF. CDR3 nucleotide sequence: TGCGCCAGCAGCCCGGGTAAAGGGAACACCGGGGAGCTGTTTTTT.

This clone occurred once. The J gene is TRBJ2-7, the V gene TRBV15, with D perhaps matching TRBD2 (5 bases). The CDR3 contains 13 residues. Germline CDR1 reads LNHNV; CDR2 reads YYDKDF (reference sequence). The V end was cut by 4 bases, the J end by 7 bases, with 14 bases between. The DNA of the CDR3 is TGTGCCACCAGCACAATCCTACCGGGAGAGCAGTACTTC. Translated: CATSTILPGEQYF. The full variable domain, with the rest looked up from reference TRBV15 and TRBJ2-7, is DAMVIQNPRYQVTQFGKPVTLSCSQTLNHNVMYWYQQKSSQAPKLLFHYYDKDFNNEADTPDNFQSRRPNTSFCFLDIRSPGLGDTAMYLCATSTILPGEQYFGPGTRLTVT.

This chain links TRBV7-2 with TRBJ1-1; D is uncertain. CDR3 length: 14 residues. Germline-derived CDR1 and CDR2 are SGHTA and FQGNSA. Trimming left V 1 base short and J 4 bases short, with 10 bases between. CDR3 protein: CASSLGAVSTEAFF. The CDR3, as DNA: TGTGCCAGCAGCTTAGGCGCAGTTTCCACTGAAGCTTTCTTT.

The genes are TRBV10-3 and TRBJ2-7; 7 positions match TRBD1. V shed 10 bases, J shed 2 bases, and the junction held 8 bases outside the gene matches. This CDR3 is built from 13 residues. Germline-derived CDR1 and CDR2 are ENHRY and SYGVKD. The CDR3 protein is CATAGTETYEQYF. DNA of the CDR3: TGTGCCACCGCCGGGACAGAGACCTACGAGCAGTACTTC.

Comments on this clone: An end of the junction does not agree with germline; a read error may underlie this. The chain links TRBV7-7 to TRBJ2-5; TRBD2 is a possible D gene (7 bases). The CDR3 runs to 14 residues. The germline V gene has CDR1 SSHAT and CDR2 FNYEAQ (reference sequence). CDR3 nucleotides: TGTGCTAGCAGCGCCTGGGGGGGGGCAGAGACCCAGTACTTC. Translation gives CASSAWGGAETQYF.

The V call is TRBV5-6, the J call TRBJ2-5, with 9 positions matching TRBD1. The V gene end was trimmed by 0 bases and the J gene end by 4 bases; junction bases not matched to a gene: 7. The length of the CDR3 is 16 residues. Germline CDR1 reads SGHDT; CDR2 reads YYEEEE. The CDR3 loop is CASSLVAGQGRETQYF. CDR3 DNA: TGTGCCAGCAGCTTGGTGGCAGGACAGGGGAGAGAGACCCAGTACTTC.

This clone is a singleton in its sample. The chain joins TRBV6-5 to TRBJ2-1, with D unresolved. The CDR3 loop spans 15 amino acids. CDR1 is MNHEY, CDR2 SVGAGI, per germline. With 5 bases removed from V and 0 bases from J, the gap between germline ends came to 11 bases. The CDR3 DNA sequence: TGTGCCAGCAGTAAGAGGAAATCCTCCTACAATGAGCAGTTCTTC. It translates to CASSKRKSSYNEQFF.

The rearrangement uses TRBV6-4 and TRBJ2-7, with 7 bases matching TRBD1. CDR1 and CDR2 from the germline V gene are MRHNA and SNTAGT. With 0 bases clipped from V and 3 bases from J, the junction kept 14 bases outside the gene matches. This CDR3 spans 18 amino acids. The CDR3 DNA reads TGTGCCAGCAGTGACTCGAAGGGGGCCCGACAATCTTACTACGAGCAGTACTTC. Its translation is CASSDSKGARQSYYEQYF.

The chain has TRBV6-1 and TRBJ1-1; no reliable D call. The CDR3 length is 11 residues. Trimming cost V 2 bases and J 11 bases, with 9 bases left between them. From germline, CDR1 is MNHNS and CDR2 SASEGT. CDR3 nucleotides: TGTGCCAGCAGTGAACCTATGGGGGCTTTCTTT. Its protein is CASSEPMGAFF.